This record concerns one T cell receptor beta chain sequence. Its antigen is as yet unknown. A read error may account for a junction end that differs from germline. A constant-region primer served to make TCR beta cDNA from roughly 500 ng total RNA. Construction of TCR beta libraries relied on three successive nested multiplex PCR rounds employing slightly modified ARM-PCR. Researchers ran the first two PCR rounds for 10 cycles each with TRBV1-TRBV30 forward primers and a C-beta reverse primer. One entry per CDR3 protein results from TCRdb running MiXCR on the multiplex PCR reads. Here the sample spans approximately 330,000 distinct CDR3 sequences, almost 65% being singletons. The data originate from a study of tumor-infiltrating lymphocytes in primary liver carcinoma. Findings and limits, study-wide: The 250 largest clones made up significantly more of tumor than blood repertoires (p = 0.039).

CDR3 length equals 18 residues. CDR1 is PRHDT and CDR2 is FYEKMQ in the germline V gene (reference sequence). Blood RNA originated from unsorted whole blood, with germline DNA additionally extracted. Patients showed chronic HBV infection and an absence of prior treatment. The sequencing input was peripheral blood. The chain is built from TRBV13 and TRBJ2-7, with TRBD2 identical over 10 bases. This receptor was taken from a middle-aged man with primary liver carcinoma and hepatitis B virus infection. In DNA, the CDR3 is TGTGCCAGCAGCTCTGGGTTTACCCGACTAGCGGGTGCCTACGGGCAGTACTTC. This sequence encodes CASSSGFTRLAGAYGQYF. Supplemented by reference TRBV13 and TRBJ2-7, the full variable domain reads AAGVIQSPRHLIKEKRETATLKCYPIPRHDTVYWYQQGPGQDPQFLISFYEKMQSDKGSIPDRFSAQQFSDYHSELNMSSLELGDSALYFCASSSGFTRLAGAYGQYFGPGTRLTVT.